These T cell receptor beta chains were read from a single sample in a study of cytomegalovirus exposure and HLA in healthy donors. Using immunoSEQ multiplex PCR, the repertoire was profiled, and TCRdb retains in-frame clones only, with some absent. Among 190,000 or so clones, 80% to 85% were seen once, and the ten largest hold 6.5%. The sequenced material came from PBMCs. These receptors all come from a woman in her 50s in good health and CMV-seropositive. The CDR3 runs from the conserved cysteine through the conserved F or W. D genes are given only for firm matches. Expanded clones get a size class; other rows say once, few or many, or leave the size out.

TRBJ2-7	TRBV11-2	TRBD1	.	CASRGTGGDSYEQYF	TGTGCCAGCAGGGGGACAGGGGGGGACTCCTACGAGCAGTACTTC
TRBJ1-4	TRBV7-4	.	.	CASSLVVGIDEKLFF	TGTGCCAGCAGCTTAGTAGTGGGCATCGATGAAAAACTGTTTTTT
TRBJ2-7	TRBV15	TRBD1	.	CATKPGQGTYEQYF	TGTGCCACTAAACCGGGACAGGGAACCTACGAGCAGTACTTC
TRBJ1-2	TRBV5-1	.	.	CASRRGLDYGYTF	TGCGCCAGCAGGCGGGGGCTGGACTATGGCTACACCTTC
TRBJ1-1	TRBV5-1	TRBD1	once	CATRTGAVNTEAFF	TGCGCCACCAGGACAGGGGCCGTGAACACTGAAGCTTTCTTT
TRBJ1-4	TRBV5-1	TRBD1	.	CASSLGQGVTNEKLFF	TGCGCCAGCAGCTTAGGACAGGGGGTAACTAATGAAAAACTGTTTTTT
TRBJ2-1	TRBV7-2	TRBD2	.	CASSLTSGGTFSYNEQFF	TGTGCCAGCAGTCTGACTAGCGGGGGTACCTTCTCCTACAATGAGCAGTTCTTC
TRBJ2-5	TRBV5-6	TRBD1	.	CASSPDTGGIETQYF	TGTGCCAGCAGCCCTGACACAGGGGGCATCGAGACCCAGTACTTC
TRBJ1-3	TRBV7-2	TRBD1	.	CASSRDRFEGNTIYF	TGTGCCAGCAGCCGGGACAGGTTTGAAGGAAACACCATATATTTT
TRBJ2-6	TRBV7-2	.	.	CASSLWHSGANVLTF	TGTGCCAGCAGCCTCTGGCATTCTGGGGCCAACGTCCTGACTTTC
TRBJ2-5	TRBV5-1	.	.	CASSLEGEGTQYF	TGCGCCAGCAGCTTGGAAGGGGAAGGGACCCAGTACTTC
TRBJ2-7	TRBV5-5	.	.	CASSLVEYEQYF	TGTGCCAGCAGCTTGGTAGAATACGAGCAGTACTTC
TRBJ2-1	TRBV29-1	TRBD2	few	CSGDPGLVSNEQFF	TGCAGCGGTGACCCGGGACTAGTAAGCAATGAGCAGTTCTTC
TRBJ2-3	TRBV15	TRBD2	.	CATRASGGADTQYF	TGTGCCACCAGGGCTAGCGGGGGGGCAGATACGCAGTATTTT
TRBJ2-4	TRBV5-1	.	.	CASSSRGGENIQYF	TGCGCCAGCAGCTCCCGAGGGGGAGAAAACATTCAGTACTTC
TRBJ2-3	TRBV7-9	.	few	CASSLAGRTDTQYF	TGTGCCAGCAGCTTGGCTGGGCGCACAGATACGCAGTATTTT
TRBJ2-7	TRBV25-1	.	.	CASSDPSGTDEQYF	TGTGCCAGCAGTGACCCGAGCGGTACAGACGAGCAGTACTTC
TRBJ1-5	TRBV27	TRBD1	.	CASSKGQGSNQPQHF	TGTGCCAGCAGTAAGGGACAGGGAAGCAATCAGCCCCAGCATTTT
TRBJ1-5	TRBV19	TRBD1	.	CASSAGQGGRYSNQPQHF	TGTGCCAGTAGTGCCGGACAGGGCGGGCGCTATAGCAATCAGCCCCAGCATTTT
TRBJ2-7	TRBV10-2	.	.	CASTPHAGIYEQYF	TGCGCCAGCACCCCCCACGCAGGAATCTACGAGCAGTACTTC
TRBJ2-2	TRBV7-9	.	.	CASSLSPGNTGELFF	TGTGCCAGCAGCTTAAGCCCGGGGAACACCGGGGAGCTGTTTTTT
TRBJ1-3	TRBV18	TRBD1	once	CASSPWDRGQSGNTIYF	TGTGCCAGCTCACCATGGGACAGGGGGCAGTCTGGAAACACCATATATTTT
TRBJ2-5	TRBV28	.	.	CATFSEYETQYF	TGTGCCACCTTCAGCGAGTACGAGACCCAGTACTTC
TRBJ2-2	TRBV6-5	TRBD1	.	CASSFTGGADTGELFF	TGTGCCAGCAGTTTTACAGGGGGCGCGGACACCGGGGAGCTGTTTTTT
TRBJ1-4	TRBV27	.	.	CASSPHTNEKLFF	TGTGCCAGCAGCCCCCATACTAATGAAAAACTGTTTTTT
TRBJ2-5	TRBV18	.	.	CASSPPNSHQETQYF	TGTGCCAGCTCACCACCTAACAGTCACCAAGAGACCCAGTACTTC
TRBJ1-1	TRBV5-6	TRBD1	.	CASSRGQGTARAFF	TGTGCCAGCAGCCGGGGACAGGGGACCGCTCGAGCTTTCTTT
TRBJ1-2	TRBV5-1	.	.	CASSLGVGDIFRHYGYTF	TGCGCCAGCAGCTTGGGGGTTGGGGACATCTTTCGGCACTATGGCTACACCTTC
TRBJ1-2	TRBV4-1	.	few	CASSQVLSTNYGYTF	TGCGCCAGCAGCCAAGTCTTATCGACAAACTATGGCTACACCTTC
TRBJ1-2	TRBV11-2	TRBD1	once	CASSSPPGQNYGYTF	TGTGCCAGCAGCTCCCCCCCGGGACAGAACTATGGCTACACCTTC
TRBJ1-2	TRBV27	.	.	CASSWGGTLYGYTF	TGTGCCAGCAGTTGGGGGGGGACGCTCTATGGCTACACCTTC
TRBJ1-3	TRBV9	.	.	CASSYSGNTIYF	TGTGCCAGCAGCTATTCTGGAAACACCATATATTTT
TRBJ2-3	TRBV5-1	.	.	CASSSIAEGYTDTQYF	TGCGCCAGCAGCAGCATAGCGGAGGGATACACAGATACGCAGTATTTT
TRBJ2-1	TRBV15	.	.	CATSREGQDEQFF	TGTGCCACCAGCAGAGAGGGCCAGGATGAGCAGTTCTTC
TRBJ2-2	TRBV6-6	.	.	CASSYRGKITGELFF	TGTGCCAGCAGTTACCGAGGCAAAATCACCGGGGAGCTGTTTTTT
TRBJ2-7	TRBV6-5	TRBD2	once	CASSRGLAGAYEQYF	TGTGCCAGCAGCCGCGGACTAGCGGGGGCCTACGAGCAGTACTTC
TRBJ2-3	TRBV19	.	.	CASSIVSGEGDTQYF	TGTGCCAGTAGTATAGTATCAGGGGAAGGTGATACGCAGTATTTT